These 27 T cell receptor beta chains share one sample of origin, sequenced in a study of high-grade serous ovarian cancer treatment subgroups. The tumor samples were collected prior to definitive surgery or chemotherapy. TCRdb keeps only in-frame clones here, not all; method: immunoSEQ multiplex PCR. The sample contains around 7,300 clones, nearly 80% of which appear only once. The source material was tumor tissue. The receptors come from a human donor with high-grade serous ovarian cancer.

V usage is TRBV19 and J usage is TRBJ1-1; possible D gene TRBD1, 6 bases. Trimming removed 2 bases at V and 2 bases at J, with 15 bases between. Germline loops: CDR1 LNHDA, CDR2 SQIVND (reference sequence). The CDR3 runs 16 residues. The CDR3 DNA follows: TGTGCCAGTAGTATAATAAGGGAGGGGGGCAACACTGAAGCTTTCTTT. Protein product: CASSIIREGGNTEAFF.

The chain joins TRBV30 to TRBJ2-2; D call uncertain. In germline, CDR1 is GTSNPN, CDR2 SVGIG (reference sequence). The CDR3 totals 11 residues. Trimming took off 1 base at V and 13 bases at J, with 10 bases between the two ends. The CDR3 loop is CAWSESPGLFF. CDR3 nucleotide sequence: TGTGCCTGGAGTGAAAGCCCGGGGCTGTTTTTT.

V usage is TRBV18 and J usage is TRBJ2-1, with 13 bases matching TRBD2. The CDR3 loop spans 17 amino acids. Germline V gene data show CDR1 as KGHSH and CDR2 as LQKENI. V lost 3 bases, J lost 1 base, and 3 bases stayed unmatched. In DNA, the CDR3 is TGTGCCAGCTCACCTCTGACTAGCGGGGGGTCCTACAATGAGCAGTTCTTC. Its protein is CASSPLTSGGSYNEQFF. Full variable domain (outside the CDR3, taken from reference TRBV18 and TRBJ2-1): NAGVMQNPRHLVRRRGQEARLRCSPMKGHSHVYWYRQLPEEGLKFMVYLQKENIIDESGMPKERFSAEFPKEGPSILRIQQVVRGDSAAYFCASSPLTSGGSYNEQFFGPGTRLTVL.

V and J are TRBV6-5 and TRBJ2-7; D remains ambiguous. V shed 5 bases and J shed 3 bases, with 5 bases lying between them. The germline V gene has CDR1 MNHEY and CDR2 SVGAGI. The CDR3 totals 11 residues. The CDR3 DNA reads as TGTGCCAGCAGTAATAGCTACGAGCAGTACTTC. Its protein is CASSNSYEQYF.

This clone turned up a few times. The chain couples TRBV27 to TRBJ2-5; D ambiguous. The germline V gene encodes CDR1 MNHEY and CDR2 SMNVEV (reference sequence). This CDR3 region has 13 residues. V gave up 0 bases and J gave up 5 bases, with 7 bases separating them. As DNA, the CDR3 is TGTGCCAGCAGTTTATCGAAATGGGAGACCCAGTACTTC. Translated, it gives CASSLSKWETQYF.

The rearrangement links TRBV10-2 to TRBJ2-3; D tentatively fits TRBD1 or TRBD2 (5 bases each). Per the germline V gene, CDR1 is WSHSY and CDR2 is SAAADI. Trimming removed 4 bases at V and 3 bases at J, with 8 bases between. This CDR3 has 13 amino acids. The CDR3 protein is CASSAGRTDTQYF. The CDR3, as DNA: TGCGCCAGCAGTGCGGGGCGGACAGATACGCAGTATTTT.

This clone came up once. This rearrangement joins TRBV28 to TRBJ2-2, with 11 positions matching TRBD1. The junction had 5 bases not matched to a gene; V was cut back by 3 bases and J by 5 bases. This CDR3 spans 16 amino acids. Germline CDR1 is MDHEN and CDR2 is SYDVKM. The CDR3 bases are TGTGCCAGCAGTTTCCGGGACAGGGGGTATACCGGGGAGCTGTTTTTT. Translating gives CASSFRDRGYTGELFF.

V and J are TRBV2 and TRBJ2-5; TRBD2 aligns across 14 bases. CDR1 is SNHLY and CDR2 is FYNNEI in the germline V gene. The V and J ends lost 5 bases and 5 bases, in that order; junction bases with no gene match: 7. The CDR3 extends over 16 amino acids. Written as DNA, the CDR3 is TGTGCCAGCAGTACCGGGACTAGCGGGGGCGGGGAGACCCAGTACTTC. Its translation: CASSTGTSGGGETQYF.

CDR3 sequence reads: CASSLQGGGYTF. For the CDR3, the DNA is TGTGCCAGCAGCTTACAGGGAGGCGGCTACACCTTC. The chain employs TRBV7-4 and TRBJ1-2; D perhaps matches TRBD1 (5 bases). The CDR3 is 12 residues long. Per germline, CDR1 SGHVT and CDR2 SQSDAQ. V lost 2 bases to trimming and J lost 8 bases, with 9 bases between them. Full variable domain (remainder filled in from reference TRBV7-4 and TRBJ1-2): GAGVSQSPRYKVAKRGRDVALRCDSISGHVTLYWYRQTLGQGSEVLTYSQSDAQRDKSGRPSGRFSAERPERSVSTLKIQRTEQGDSAVYLCASSLQGGGYTFGSGTRLTVV.

The CDR3 nucleotides read TGTGCCAGCAGGAAGGGGCAGGGTAGCTACGAGCAGTACTTC. Encoded protein: CASRKGQGSYEQYF. V and J are TRBV2 and TRBJ2-7; perhaps TRBD1 as D (5 bases). The V end was cut by 6 bases, the J end by 3 bases, with 15 bases between. Germline values: CDR1 SNHLY, CDR2 FYNNEI. This CDR3 region has 14 residues.

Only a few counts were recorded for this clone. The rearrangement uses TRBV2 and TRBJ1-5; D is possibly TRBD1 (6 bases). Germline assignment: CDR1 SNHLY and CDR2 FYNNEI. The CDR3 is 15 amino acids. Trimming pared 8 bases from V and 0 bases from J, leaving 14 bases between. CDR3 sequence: CASRMGGASNQPQHF. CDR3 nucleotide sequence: TGTGCCAGCCGTATGGGGGGGGCTAGCAATCAGCCCCAGCATTTT.

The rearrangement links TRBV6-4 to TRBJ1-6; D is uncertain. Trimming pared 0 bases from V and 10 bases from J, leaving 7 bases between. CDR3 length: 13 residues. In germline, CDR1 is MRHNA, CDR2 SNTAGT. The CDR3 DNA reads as TGTGCCAGCAGTGACTCGATAGAATCACCCCTCCACTTT. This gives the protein CASSDSIESPLHF.

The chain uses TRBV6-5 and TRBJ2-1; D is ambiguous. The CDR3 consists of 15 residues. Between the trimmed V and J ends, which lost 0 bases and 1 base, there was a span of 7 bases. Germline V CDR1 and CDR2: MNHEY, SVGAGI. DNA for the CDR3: TGTGCCAGCAGTTACTCGGGCCTATCCTACAATGAGCAGTTCTTC. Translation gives CASSYSGLSYNEQFF.

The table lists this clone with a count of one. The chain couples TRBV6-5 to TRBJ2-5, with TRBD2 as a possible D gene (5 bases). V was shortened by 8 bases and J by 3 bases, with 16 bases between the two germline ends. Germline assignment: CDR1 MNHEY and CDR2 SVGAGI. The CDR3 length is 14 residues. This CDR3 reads CASYRGGAEETQYF. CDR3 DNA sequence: TGTGCCAGCTACCGCGGAGGAGCCGAAGAGACCCAGTACTTC.

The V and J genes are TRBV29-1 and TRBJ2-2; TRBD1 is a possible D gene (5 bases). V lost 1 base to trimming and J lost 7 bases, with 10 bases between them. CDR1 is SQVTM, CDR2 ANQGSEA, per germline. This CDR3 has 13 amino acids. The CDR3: CSVEGQTFGELFF. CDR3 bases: TGCAGCGTTGAAGGACAGACCTTCGGGGAGCTGTTTTTT.

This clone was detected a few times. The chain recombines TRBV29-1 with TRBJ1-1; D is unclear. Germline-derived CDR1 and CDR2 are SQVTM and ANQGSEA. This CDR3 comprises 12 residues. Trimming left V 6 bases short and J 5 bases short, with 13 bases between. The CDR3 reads CSVRKDFTEAFF. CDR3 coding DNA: TGCAGCGTCCGGAAGGATTTTACTGAAGCTTTCTTT. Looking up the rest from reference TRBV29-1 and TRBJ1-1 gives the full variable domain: SAVISQKPSRDICQRGTSLTIQCQVDSQVTMMFWYRQQPGQSLTLIATANQGSEATYESGFVIDKFPISRPNLTFSTLTVSNMSPEDSSIYLCSVRKDFTEAFFGQGTRLTVV.

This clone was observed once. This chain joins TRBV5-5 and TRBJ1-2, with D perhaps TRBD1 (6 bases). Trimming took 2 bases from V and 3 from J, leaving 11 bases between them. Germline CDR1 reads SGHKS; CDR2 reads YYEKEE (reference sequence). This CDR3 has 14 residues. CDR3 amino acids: CASSFRGSDYGYTF. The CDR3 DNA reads TGTGCCAGCAGCTTCAGGGGCTCTGACTATGGCTACACCTTC.

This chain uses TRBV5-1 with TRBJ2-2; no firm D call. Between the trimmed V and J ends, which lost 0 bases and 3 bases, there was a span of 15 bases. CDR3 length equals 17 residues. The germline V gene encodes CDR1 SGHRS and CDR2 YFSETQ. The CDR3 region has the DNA TGCGCCAGCAGCTTGGGCCGATCCACCAAGGACACCGGGGAGCTGTTTTTT. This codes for CASSLGRSTKDTGELFF.

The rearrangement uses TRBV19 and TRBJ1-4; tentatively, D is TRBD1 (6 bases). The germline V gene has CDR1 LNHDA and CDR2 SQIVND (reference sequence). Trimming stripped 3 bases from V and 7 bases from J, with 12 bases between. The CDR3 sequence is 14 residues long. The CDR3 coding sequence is TGTGCCAGTAGTATTAGGGGGGACGGTGAAAAACTGTTTTTT. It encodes CASSIRGDGEKLFF. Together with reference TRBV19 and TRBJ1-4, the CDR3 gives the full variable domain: DGGITQSPKYLFRKEGQNVTLSCEQNLNHDAMYWYRQDPGQGLRLIYYSQIVNDFQKGDIAEGYSVSREKKESFPLTVTSAQKNPTAFYLCASSIRGDGEKLFFGSGTQLSVL.

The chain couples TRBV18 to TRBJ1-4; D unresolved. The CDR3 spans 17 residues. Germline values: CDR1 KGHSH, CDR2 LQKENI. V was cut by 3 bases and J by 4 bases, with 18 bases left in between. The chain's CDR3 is CASSPPGGRRLNEKLFF. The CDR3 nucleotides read TGTGCCAGCTCACCTCCGGGAGGTCGCCGCCTTAATGAAAAACTGTTTTTT.

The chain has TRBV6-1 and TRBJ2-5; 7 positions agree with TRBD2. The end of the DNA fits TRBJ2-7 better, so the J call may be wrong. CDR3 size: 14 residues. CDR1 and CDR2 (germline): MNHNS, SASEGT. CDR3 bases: TGTGCCAGCAGTAAGGGAGGGGACGCCTACGAGCAGTACTTC. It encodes CASSKGGDAYEQYF.

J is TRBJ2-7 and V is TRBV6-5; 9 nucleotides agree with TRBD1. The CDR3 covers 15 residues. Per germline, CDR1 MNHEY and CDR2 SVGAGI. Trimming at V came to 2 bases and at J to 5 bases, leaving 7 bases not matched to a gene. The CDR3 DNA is TGTGCCAGCAGTTACAGGACAGGGGATGAGGACGAGCAGTACTTC. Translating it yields CASSYRTGDEDEQYF.

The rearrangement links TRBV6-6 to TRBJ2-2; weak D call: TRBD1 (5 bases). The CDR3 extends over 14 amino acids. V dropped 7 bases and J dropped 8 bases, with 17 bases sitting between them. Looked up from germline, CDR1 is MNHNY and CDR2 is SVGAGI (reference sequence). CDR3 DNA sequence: TGTGCCAGCACCTGGCAGGGCGCGTCGGGGGAGCTGTTTTTT. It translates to CASTWQGASGELFF.

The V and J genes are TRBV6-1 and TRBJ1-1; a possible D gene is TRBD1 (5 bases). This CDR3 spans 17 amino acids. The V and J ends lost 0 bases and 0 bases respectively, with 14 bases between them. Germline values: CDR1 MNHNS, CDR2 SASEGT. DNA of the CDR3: TGTGCCAGCAGTGAAGCGAAGGGGAACCCGATGAACACTGAAGCTTTCTTT. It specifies CASSEAKGNPMNTEAFF.

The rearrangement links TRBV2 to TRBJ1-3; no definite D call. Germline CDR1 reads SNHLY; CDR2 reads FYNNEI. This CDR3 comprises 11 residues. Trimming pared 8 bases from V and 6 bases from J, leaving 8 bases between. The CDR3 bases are TGTGCCAGCCGGTATGAAAACACCATATATTTT. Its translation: CASRYENTIYF.

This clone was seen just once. The CDR3 loop is CASSPATSAVKTQYF. The CDR3 nucleotides are TGTGCCAGCTCACCCGCGACTAGCGCGGTAAAGACCCAGTACTTC. The V and J genes are TRBV18 and TRBJ2-5, with 8 bases matching TRBD2. With 3 bases clipped from V and 6 bases from J, the junction kept 9 bases outside the gene matches. CDR1 KGHSH and CDR2 LQKENI come from the germline V gene. CDR3 length: 15 amino acids.

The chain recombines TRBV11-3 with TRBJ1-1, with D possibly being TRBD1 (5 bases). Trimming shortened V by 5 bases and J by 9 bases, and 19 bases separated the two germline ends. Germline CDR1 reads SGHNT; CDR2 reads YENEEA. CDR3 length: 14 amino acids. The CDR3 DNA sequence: TGTGCCAGCAGCCGCGGGGGGATTTTTGATAAAGCTTTCTTT. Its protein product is CASSRGGIFDKAFF.